This T cell receptor (beta chain) was sequenced for a study of control samples from healthy donors and cancer patients. This clone was recorded once. The repertoire was sequenced with immunoSEQ multiplex PCR; TCRdb's copy has only in-frame clones and lacks some. The repertoire holds approximately 66,000 clones, nearly 90% seen once, with roughly 5.7% in the top ten. The CDR3 has 15 residues. Germline V lookup: CDR1 KGHDR, CDR2 SFDVKD. V gave up 5 bases and J gave up 3 bases, with 13 bases separating them. This clonotype was sampled from a man in his 60s with colorectal cancer. The rearrangement links TRBV24-1 to TRBJ1-5; D unresolved. Source material: PBMCs. DNA for the CDR3: TGTGCCACCAGTGGCGGCTCTCAAGTCAATCAGCCCCAGCATTTT. It codes for CATSGGSQVNQPQHF.